Ten or more counts support the clone carrying this T cell receptor (beta chain). The antigen remains undetermined. TCR beta CDR3 amplification used RNA transcripts. First-round RT-PCR used HTBI primers; second-round multiplex PCR followed. TCRdb analysed the multiplex PCR reads with MiXCR anew, one entry per CDR3 protein. The sample yields 680,000 or so distinct CDR3 sequences, about 24% seen once. This record belongs to a study of Graves' ophthalmopathy and Graves' hyperthyroidism. CDR1 is MNHEY, CDR2 SVGEGT, per germline. The CDR3 is made up of 13 amino acids. The V gene lost 5 bases and the J gene lost 6 bases, with 13 bases spanning the gap. Findings and caveats of the study: Forecasting of ophthalmopathy progression by the model achieved almost 71% sensitivity and about 77% specificity.

The genes are TRBV6-2 or TRBV6-3 and TRBJ1-2; no reliable D call. Sequencing input: peripheral blood. The receptor was derived from a woman under 30 with stable Graves' hyperthyroidism. Some clones in this sample may be carry-over from other donors' samples. Here the CDR3 reads CASSQTGLDGYTF. In nucleotides, the CDR3 is TGTGCCAGCAGTCAGACCGGGCTCGATGGCTACACCTTC.